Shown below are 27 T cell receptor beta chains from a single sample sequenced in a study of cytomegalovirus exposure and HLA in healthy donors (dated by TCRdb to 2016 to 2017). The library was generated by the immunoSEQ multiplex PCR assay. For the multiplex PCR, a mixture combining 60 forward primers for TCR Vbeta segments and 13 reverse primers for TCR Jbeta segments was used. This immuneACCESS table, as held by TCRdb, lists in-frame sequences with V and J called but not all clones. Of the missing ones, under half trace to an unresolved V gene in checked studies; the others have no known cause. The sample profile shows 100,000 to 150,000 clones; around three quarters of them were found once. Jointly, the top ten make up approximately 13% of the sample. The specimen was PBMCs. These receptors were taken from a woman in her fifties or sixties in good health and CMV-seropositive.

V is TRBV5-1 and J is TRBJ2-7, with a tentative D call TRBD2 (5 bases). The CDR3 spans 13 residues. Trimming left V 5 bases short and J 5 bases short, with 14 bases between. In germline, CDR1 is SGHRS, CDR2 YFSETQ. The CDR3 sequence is CASRYGESHEQYF. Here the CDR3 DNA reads TGCGCCAGCAGATACGGGGAATCGCACGAGCAGTACTTC.

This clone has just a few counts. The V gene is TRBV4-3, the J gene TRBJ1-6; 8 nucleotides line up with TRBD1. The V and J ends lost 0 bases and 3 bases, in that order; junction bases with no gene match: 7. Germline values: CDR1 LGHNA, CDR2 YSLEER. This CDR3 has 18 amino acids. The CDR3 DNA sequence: TGCGCCAGCAGCCAAGAGGCGGACAGGGCCTTCTATAATTCACCCCTCCACTTT. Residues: CASSQEADRAFYNSPLHF.

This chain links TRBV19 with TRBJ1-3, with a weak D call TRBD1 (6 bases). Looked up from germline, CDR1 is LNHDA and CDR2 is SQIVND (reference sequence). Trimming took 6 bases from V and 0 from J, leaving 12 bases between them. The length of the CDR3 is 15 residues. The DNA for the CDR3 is TGTGCCAGTAGGGGACATTCGAGCTCTGGAAACACCATATATTTT. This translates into CASRGHSSSGNTIYF.

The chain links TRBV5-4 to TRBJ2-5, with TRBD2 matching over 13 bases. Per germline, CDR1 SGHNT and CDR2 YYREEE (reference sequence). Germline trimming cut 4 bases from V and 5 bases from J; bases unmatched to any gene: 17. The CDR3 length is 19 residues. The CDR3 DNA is TGTGCCAGCAGCCCAACTAGCGGGGGGGCCGATATCGGTCAGGAGACCCAGTACTTC. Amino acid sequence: CASSPTSGGADIGQETQYF.

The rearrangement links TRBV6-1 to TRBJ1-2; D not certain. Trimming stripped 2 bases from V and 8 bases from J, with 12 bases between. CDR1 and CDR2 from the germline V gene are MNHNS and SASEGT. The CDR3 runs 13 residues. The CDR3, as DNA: TGTGCCAGCAGTGAAAACTCACCGGGGGGCTACACCTTC. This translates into CASSENSPGGYTF.

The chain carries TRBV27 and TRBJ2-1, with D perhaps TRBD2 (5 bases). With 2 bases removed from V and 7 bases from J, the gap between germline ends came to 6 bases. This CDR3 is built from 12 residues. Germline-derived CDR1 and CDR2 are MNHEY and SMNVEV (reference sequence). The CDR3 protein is CASSLRGNEQFF. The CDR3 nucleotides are TGTGCCAGCAGTTTACGGGGAAATGAGCAGTTCTTC.

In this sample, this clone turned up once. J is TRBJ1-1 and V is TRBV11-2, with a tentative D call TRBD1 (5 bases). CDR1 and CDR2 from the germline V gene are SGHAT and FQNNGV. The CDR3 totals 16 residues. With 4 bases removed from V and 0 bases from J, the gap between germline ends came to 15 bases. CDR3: CASSSPLGVMNTEAFF. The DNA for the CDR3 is TGTGCCAGCAGCTCCCCCCTAGGGGTTATGAACACTGAAGCTTTCTTT.

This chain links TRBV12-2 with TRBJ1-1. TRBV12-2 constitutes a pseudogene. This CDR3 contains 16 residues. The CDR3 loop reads CASRPRGRPMNTEAFF. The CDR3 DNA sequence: TGTGCAAGTCGCCCAAGAGGTCGGCCGATGAACACTGAAGCTTTCTTT.

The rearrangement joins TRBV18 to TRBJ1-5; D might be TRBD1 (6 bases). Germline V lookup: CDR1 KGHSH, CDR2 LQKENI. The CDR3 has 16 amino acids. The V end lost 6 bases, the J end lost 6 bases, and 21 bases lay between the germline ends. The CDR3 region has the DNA TGTGCCAGCTCCCTGGGTGGCCAGGGGATCGGTCAGCCCCAGCATTTT. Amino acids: CASSLGGQGIGQPQHF.

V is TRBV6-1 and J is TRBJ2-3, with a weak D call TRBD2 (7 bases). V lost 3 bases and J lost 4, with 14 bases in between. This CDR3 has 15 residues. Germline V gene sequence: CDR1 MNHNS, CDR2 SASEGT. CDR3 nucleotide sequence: TGTGCCAGCAGTGAGAGGGGGGGATCACCAGATACGCAGTATTTT. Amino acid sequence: CASSERGGSPDTQYF.

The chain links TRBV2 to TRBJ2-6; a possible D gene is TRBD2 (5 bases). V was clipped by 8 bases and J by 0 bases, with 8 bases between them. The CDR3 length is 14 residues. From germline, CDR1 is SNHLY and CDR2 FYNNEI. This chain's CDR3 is CASDGISGANVLTF. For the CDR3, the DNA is TGTGCCAGCGACGGGATCTCTGGGGCCAACGTCCTGACTTTC.

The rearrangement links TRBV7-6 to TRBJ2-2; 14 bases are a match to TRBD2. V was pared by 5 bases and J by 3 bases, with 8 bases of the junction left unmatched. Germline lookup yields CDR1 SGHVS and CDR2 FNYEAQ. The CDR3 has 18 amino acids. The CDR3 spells CASSPRLAGGPDTGELFF. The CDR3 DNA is TGTGCCAGCAGCCCTAGACTAGCGGGGGGGCCAGACACCGGGGAGCTGTTTTTT.

CDR3 sequence reads: CASSLMTGGRYEQYF. CDR3 nucleotides: TGTGCCAGCAGCTTAATGACAGGGGGCAGGTACGAGCAGTACTTC. V and J are TRBV7-3 and TRBJ2-7; 10 bases are a match to TRBD1. The CDR3 sequence is 15 residues long. Germline V gene lookup returns CDR1 SGHTA and CDR2 FQGTGA. The V segment lost 1 base and the J segment 4 bases; nucleotides outside the gene matches: 4.

CDR3 residues: CASSQAGGGTSGNTIYF. CDR3 sequence (DNA): TGTGCCAGCAGCCAAGCGGGGGGGGGAACCTCTGGAAACACCATATATTTT. The V gene is TRBV4-2, the J gene TRBJ1-3, with D possibly being TRBD1 (5 bases). Looked up from germline, CDR1 is LGHNA and CDR2 is YNFKEQ. V was trimmed by 1 base and J by 0 bases, leaving 13 bases between them. This CDR3 is built from 17 residues.

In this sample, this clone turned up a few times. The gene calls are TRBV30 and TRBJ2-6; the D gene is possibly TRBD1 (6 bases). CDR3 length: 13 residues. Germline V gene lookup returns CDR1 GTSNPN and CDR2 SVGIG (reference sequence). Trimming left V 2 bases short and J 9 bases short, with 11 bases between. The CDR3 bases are TGTGCCTGGAGTCCCGACAGGAGCAACGTCCTGACTTTC. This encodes CAWSPDRSNVLTF.

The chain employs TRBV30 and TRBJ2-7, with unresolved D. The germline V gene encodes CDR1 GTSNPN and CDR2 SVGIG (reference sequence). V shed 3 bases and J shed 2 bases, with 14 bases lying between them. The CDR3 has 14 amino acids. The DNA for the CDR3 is TGTGCCTGGAGGGGCCCGGCAACTGCCTACGAGCAGTACTTC. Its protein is CAWRGPATAYEQYF.

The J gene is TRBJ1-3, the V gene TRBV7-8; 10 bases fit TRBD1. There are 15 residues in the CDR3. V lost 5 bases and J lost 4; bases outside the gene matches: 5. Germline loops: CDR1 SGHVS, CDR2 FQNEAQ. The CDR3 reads CASSPTGGLGNTIYF. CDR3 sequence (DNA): TGTGCCAGCAGCCCGACAGGGGGCCTCGGAAACACCATATATTTT.

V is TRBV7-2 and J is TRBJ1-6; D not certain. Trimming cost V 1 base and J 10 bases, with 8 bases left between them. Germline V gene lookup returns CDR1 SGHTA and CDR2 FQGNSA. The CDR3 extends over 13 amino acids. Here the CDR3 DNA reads TGTGCCAGCAGCTTAGGACTAAGGTCACCCCTCCACTTT. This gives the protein CASSLGLRSPLHF.

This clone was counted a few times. The CDR3 DNA is TGTGCCAGCAGCTTAGACGAACAGTTCGGGGAGCTGTTTTTT. This sequence encodes CASSLDEQFGELFF. J is TRBJ2-2 and V is TRBV7-7; D not resolved. The CDR3 has 14 residues. Germline CDR1 SSHAT, CDR2 FNYEAQ (reference sequence). V lost 1 base to trimming and J lost 7 bases, with 10 bases between them. The full variable domain, with the rest looked up from reference TRBV7-7 and TRBJ2-2, is GAGVSQSPRYKVTKRGQDVTLRCDPISSHATLYWYQQALGQGPEFLTYFNYEAQPDKSGLPSDRFSAERPEGSISTLTIQRTEQRDSAMYRCASSLDEQFGELFFGEGSRLTVL.

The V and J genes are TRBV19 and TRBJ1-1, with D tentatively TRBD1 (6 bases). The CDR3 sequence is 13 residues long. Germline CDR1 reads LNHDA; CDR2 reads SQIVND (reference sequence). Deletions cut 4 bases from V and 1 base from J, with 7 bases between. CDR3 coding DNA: TGTGCCAGTAGTAGACAGGAGAACACTGAAGCTTTCTTT. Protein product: CASSRQENTEAFF.

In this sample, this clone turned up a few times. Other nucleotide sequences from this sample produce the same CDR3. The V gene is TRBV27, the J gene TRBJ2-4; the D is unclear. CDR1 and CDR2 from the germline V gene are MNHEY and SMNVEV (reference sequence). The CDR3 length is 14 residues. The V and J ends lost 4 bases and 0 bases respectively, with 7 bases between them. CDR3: CASSSLLAKNIQYF. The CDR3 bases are TGTGCCAGCAGTTCATTACTAGCCAAAAACATTCAGTACTTC.

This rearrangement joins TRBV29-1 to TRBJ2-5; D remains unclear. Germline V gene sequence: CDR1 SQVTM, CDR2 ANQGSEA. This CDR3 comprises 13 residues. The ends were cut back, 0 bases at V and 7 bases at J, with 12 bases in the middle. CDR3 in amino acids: CSVEEQGRGTQYF. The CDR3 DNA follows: TGCAGCGTTGAAGAGCAAGGTCGAGGGACCCAGTACTTC. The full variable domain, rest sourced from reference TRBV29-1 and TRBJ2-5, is SAVISQKPSRDICQRGTSLTIQCQVDSQVTMMFWYRQQPGQSLTLIATANQGSEATYESGFVIDKFPISRPNLTFSTLTVSNMSPEDSSIYLCSVEEQGRGTQYFGPGTRLLVL.

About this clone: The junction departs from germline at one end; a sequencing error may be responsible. The CDR3 sequence: CSSSSTGTGGNEQFF. As DNA, the CDR3 is TGTTCCAGCAGTTCGACCGGGACAGGGGGCAATGAGCAGTTCTTC. This chain links TRBV7-9 with TRBJ2-1, with TRBD1 matching over 11 bases. Germline V gene sequence: CDR1 SEHNR, CDR2 FQNEAQ (reference sequence). This CDR3 has 15 residues. Using reference TRBV7-9 and TRBJ2-1 for the parts outside the CDR3, the full variable domain is DTGVSQNPRHKITKRGQNVTFRCDPISEHNRLYWYRQTLGQGPEFLTYFQNEAQLEKSRLLSDRFSAERPKGSFSTLEIQRTEQGDSAMYLCSSSSTGTGGNEQFFGPGTRLTVL.

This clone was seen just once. CDR3 loop: CASISGGGEQFF. The DNA of the CDR3 is TGTGCCAGCATTTCAGGGGGCGGTGAGCAGTTCTTC. V is TRBV6-5 and J is TRBJ2-1, with 8 bases matching TRBD1. Germline values: CDR1 MNHEY, CDR2 SVGAGI. V was pared by 7 bases and J by 9 bases, with 5 bases of the junction left unmatched. CDR3 length equals 12 residues.

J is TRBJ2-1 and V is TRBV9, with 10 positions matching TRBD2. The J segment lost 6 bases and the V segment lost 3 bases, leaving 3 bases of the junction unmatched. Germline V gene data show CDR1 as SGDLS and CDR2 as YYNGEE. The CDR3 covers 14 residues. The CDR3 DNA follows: TGTGCCAGCAGCGCCGGGACTAGCGCCAATGAGCAGTTCTTC. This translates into CASSAGTSANEQFF.

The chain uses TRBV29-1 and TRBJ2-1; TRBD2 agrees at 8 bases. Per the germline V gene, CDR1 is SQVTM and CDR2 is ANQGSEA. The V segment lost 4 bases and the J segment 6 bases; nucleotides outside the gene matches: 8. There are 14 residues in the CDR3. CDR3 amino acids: CSVVWLAGGNEQFF. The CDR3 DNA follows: TGCAGCGTTGTGTGGCTAGCGGGTGGCAATGAGCAGTTCTTC.

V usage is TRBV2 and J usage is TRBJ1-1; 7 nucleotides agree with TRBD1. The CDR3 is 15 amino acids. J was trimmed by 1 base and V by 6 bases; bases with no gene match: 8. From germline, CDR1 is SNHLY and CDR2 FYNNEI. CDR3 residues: CASRERDSPNTEAFF. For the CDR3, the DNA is TGTGCCAGCAGGGAGAGGGACAGTCCGAACACTGAAGCTTTCTTT.